Shown below are 8 T cell receptor beta chains from a single sample sequenced in a study of Graves' ophthalmopathy and Graves' hyperthyroidism. As the template, RNA transcripts were used to amplify TCR beta CDR3 regions. Second-round multiplex PCR came after first-round RT-PCR with HTBI primers. TCRdb re-analysed the multiplex PCR reads in MiXCR, keeping a single row per CDR3 protein. The table includes 200,000 to 250,000 distinct CDR3 sequences, around 45% detected once. Sequenced sample: peripheral blood. These receptors came from an adult man with Graves' ophthalmopathy.

A few counts support this clonotype. The chain recombines TRBV7-8 with TRBJ1-5, with 10 bases aligning to TRBD1. CDR3 size: 16 residues. From germline, CDR1 is SGHVS and CDR2 FQNEAQ. After removal of 1 base from V and 4 bases from J, the junction contained 4 bases not matched to a gene. Here the CDR3 reads CASSLGQGAHNQPQHF. The CDR3 DNA sequence: TGTGCCAGCAGCTTAGGACAGGGGGCGCATAATCAGCCCCAGCATTTT.

Details on this clonotype: A read error may be the cause here, since a much bigger clone is one base away. This chain joins TRBV7-3 and TRBJ2-5; either TRBD1 or TRBD2 may supply D (5 bases each). Per the germline V gene, CDR1 is SGHTA and CDR2 is FQGTGA. The CDR3 loop spans 14 amino acids. V dropped 6 bases and J dropped 7 bases, with 18 bases sitting between them. For the CDR3, the DNA is TGTGCCAGCAGTCCCAACCAGGGTGGAGGGACCCAGTACTTC. Encoded protein: CASSPNQGGGTQYF.

The rearrangement joins TRBV4-1 to TRBJ2-5; unclear D gene. Germline lookup yields CDR1 MGHRA and CDR2 YSYEKL. Trimming cost V 1 base and J 5 bases, with 8 bases left between them. This CDR3 comprises 13 residues. The CDR3 here is CASSQVDGETQYF. DNA for the CDR3: TGCGCCAGCAGCCAAGTGGATGGGGAGACCCAGTACTTC.

This chain connects TRBV2 to TRBJ1-4; D might be TRBD1 (5 bases). V was cut by 6 bases and J by 14 bases, with 16 bases left in between. The CDR3 runs to 12 residues. CDR1 and CDR2 (germline): SNHLY, FYNNEI. The CDR3 protein is CASSQGHNILFF. The CDR3 DNA reads as TGTGCCAGCAGCCAAGGACACAACATCCTGTTTTTT.

The chain joins TRBV7-8 to TRBJ2-7, with D perhaps matching TRBD1 (5 bases). Germline V CDR1 and CDR2: SGHVS, FQNEAQ. V lost 2 bases to trimming and J lost 4 bases, with 12 bases between them. The CDR3 is 14 residues long. CDR3 coding DNA: TGTGCCAGCAGCTTAATCGCCAGGGAATACGAGCAGTACTTC. Amino acids: CASSLIAREYEQYF.

This clonotype has only a few counts. The chain combines TRBV20-1 with TRBJ2-7; D is ambiguous. The CDR3 contains 12 residues. Deletions cut 1 base from V and 2 bases from J, with 6 bases between. Germline loops: CDR1 DFQATT, CDR2 SNEGSKA (reference sequence). CDR3: CSARVVAYEQYF. The CDR3 coding sequence is TGCAGTGCTAGAGTAGTGGCCTACGAGCAGTACTTC.

V and J are TRBV28 and TRBJ2-6; D gene unclear. The CDR3 has 10 amino acids. Germline CDR1 reads MDHEN; CDR2 reads SYDVKM. The CDR3 DNA is TGTGCGTCTGGGGCCAACGTCCTGACTTTC. Its translation: CASGANVLTF.

V usage is TRBV12-3 or TRBV12-4 and J usage is TRBJ1-6; 7 bases are a match to TRBD1. With 6 bases clipped from V and 3 bases from J, the junction kept 8 bases outside the gene matches. This CDR3 contains 16 residues. CDR3 residues: CASSQGQSYYNSPLHF. The CDR3 DNA sequence: TGTGCCAGCAGCCAGGGACAGTCTTACTATAATTCACCCCTCCACTTT.